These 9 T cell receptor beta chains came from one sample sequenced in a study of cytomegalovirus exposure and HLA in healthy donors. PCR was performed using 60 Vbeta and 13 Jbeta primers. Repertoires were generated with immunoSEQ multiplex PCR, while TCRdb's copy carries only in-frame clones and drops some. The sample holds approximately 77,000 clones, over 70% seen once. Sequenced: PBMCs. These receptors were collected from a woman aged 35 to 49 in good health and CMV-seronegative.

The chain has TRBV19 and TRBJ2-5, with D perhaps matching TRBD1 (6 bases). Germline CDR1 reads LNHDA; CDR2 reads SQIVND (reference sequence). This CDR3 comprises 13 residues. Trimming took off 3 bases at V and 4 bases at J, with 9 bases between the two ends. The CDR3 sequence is CASSIGQIETQYF. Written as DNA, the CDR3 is TGTGCCAGTAGTATTGGACAGATAGAGACCCAGTACTTC.

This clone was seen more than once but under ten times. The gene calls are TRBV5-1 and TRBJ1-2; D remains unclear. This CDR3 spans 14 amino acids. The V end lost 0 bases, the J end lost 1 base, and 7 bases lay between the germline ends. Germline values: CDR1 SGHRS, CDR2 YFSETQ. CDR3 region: CASSLGTSNYGYTF. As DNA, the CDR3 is TGCGCCAGCAGCTTGGGCACGAGTAACTATGGCTACACCTTC.

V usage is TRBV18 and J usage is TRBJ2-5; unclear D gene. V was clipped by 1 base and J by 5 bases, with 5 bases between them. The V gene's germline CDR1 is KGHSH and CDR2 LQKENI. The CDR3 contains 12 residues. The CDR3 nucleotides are TGTGCCAGCTCACCACTCGGGGAGACCCAGTACTTC. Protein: CASSPLGETQYF.

CDR3 sequence: CASSLNRAYEQYF. In nucleotides, the CDR3 is TGTGCCAGCAGCCTAAACCGTGCCTACGAGCAGTACTTC. The V gene is TRBV11-1, the J gene TRBJ2-7; D not resolved. The germline V gene has CDR1 SGHAT and CDR2 FQDESV (reference sequence). V lost 5 bases and J 2 bases, leaving 10 bases between the germline ends. This CDR3 is built from 13 residues. The variable domain in full, with the rest retrieved from reference TRBV11-1 and TRBJ2-7, is EAEVAQSPRYKITEKSQAVAFWCDPISGHATLYWYRQILGQGPELLVQFQDESVVDDSQLPKDRFSAERLKGVDSTLKIQPAELGDSAMYLCASSLNRAYEQYFGPGTRLTVT.

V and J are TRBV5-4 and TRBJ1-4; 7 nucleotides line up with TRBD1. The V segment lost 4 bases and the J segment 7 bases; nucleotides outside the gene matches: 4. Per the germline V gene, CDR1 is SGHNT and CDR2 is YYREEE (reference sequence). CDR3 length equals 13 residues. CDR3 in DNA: TGTGCCAGCAGCACCGGACAGGCTGAAAAACTGTTTTTT. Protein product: CASSTGQAEKLFF.

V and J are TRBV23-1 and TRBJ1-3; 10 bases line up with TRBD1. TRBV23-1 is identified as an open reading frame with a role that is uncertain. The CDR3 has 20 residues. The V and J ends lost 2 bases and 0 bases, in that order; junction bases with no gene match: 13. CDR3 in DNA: TGCGCCAGCAGTCAAATCTCCGGGACAGGGGCCCTTATCTCTGGAAACACCATATATTTT. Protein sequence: CASSQISGTGALISGNTIYF.

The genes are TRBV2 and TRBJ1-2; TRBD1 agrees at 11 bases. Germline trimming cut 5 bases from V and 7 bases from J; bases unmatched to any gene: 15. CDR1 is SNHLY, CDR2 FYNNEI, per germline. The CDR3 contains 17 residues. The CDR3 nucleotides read TGTGCCAGCAGTCCACGGACAGGGGGCGCGTATGAGATTGGCTACACCTTC. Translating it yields CASSPRTGGAYEIGYTF.

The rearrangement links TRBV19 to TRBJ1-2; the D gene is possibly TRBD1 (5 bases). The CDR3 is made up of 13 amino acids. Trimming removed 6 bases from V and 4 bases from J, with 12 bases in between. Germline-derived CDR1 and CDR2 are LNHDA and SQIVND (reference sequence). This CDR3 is CASRDMGGYGYTF. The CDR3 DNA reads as TGTGCCAGTAGGGACATGGGGGGCTATGGCTACACCTTC.

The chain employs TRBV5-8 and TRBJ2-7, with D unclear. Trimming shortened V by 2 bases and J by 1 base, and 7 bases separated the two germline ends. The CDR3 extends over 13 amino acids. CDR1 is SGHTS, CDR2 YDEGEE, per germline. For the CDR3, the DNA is TGTGCCAGCAGCTTTCTAGAATCCTACGAGCAGTACTTC. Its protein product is CASSFLESYEQYF.